This TCR beta chain was identified during a study of molecular identifiers for immune sequencing clone quantification. The germline V gene has CDR1 SNHLY and CDR2 FYNNEI. Germline trimming cut 7 bases from V and 4 bases from J; bases unmatched to any gene: 4. The CDR3 runs to 14 residues. On this clonotype: Its antigen is unknown. Given a much more abundant clone one base away, this may be a read error.

Bulk TCR libraries used previously described methods and listed TCR primers. One entry per CDR3 protein, called by TCRdb with MiXCR from the PCR reads. Of some 12,000 distinct CDR3 sequences in the sample, approximately 15% were seen once. Findings and limits, study-wide: Clones above 20 RNA copies contained over 98% of effector molecules and under 1% of naive molecules.

Sequencing was done on a sample of naive CD8+ T cells from blood, with Jurkat cell RNA spiked in. Subset here: FACS-sorted CD8+CD4-CCR7+CD45RA+ naive T cells. The source is a human donor in good health. Some libraries in this study had Jurkat cell RNA spiked in. The gene calls are TRBV2 and TRBJ2-7; 13 bases align to TRBD2. The CDR3 reads CASIGLAGEYEQYF. The CDR3 DNA reads TGTGCCAGCATAGGACTAGCGGGAGAATACGAGCAGTACTTC.